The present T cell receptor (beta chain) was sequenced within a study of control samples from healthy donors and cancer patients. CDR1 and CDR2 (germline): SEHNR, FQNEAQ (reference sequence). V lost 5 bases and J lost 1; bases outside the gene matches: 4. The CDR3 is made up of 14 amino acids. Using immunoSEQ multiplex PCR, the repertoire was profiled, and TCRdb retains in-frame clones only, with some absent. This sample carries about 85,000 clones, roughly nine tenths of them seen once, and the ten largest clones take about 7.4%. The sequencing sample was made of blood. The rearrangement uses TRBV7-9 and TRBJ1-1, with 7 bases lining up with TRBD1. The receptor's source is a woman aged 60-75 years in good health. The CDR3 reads CASSVWTGNTEAFF. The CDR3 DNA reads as TGTGCCAGCAGCGTCTGGACAGGGAACACTGAAGCTTTCTTT.